The 26 T cell receptor beta chains in this list originate from one sample, sequenced in a study of blood T cell repertoires in COVID-19. The table came from immunoSEQ multiplex PCR; TCRdb's copy has only in-frame clones and leaves some out. The data contain around 100,000 clones, approximately 84% of them singletons. The sequencing sample was made of peripheral blood. Source of these receptors: a human donor in a cohort sampled during active COVID-19.

The gene calls are TRBV19 and TRBJ2-7; D possibly corresponds to TRBD1 (6 bases). This CDR3 region has 13 residues. V lost 7 bases, J lost 1 base, and 11 bases lay in between. The germline gives CDR1 LNHDA, CDR2 SQIVND (reference sequence). The CDR3 DNA is TGTGCCAGTACCACGACAGGTTCCTACGAGCAGTACTTC. Translating gives CASTTTGSYEQYF.

The chain joins TRBV4-3 to TRBJ1-6, with TRBD1 as a possible D gene (5 bases). The CDR3 covers 17 residues. V lost 1 base, J lost 2 bases, and 12 bases lay in between. CDR1 is LGHNA, CDR2 YSLEER, per germline. CDR3 DNA: TGCGCCAGCAGCCAAGCAGGGATTTCCCCCTATAATTCACCCCTCCACTTT. Translation: CASSQAGISPYNSPLHF.

The CDR3 protein is CASSAGGNQPQHF. The CDR3 DNA reads as TGTGCCAGCTCCGCGGGGGGCAATCAGCCCCAGCATTTT. J is TRBJ1-5 and V is TRBV18, with D maybe TRBD1 (5 bases). In germline, CDR1 is KGHSH, CDR2 LQKENI. This CDR3 is 13 amino acids long. V lost 6 bases, J lost 2 bases, and 8 bases lay in between. Full variable domain (remainder filled in from reference TRBV18 and TRBJ1-5): NAGVMQNPRHLVRRRGQEARLRCSPMKGHSHVYWYRQLPEEGLKFMVYLQKENIIDESGMPKERFSAEFPKEGPSILRIQQVVRGDSAAYFCASSAGGNQPQHFGDGTRLSIL.

The J gene is TRBJ1-2, the V gene TRBV5-1, with D tentatively TRBD1 (6 bases). Per germline, CDR1 SGHRS and CDR2 YFSETQ. The ends were cut back, 4 bases at V and 4 bases at J, with 17 bases in the middle. The CDR3 covers 15 residues. This CDR3 reads CASSITGGRSYGYTF. The CDR3 DNA reads as TGCGCCAGCAGCATAACTGGGGGCCGGAGCTATGGCTACACCTTC.

The chain is built from TRBV4-1 and TRBJ2-4, with 7 nucleotides matching TRBD1. Germline loops: CDR1 MGHRA, CDR2 YSYEKL. V lost 4 bases to trimming and J lost 2 bases; unmatched junction nucleotides: 14. This CDR3 has 18 amino acids. The CDR3 DNA reads TGCGCCAGCAGCCGAGGGGGCCTCAATGATGTGTCCAAAAACATTCAGTACTTC. Encoded protein: CASSRGGLNDVSKNIQYF.

The CDR3 is CASSQPDRGSDGYTF. CDR3 DNA: TGCGCCAGCAGCCAACCGGACAGGGGATCGGATGGCTACACCTTC. The J gene is TRBJ1-2, the V gene TRBV4-3, with 9 bases that match TRBD1. Germline loops: CDR1 LGHNA, CDR2 YSLEER. The CDR3 length is 15 residues. The junction had 7 bases not matched to a gene; V was cut back by 2 bases and J by 6 bases.

This clone was seen more than once but under ten times. The chain couples TRBV7-2 to TRBJ1-1, with a possible D match to TRBD1 (5 bases). Germline V gene lookup returns CDR1 SGHTA and CDR2 FQGNSA. V lost 2 bases and J 4 bases, leaving 11 bases between the germline ends. The length of the CDR3 is 14 residues. This chain's CDR3 is CASSLSPGLTEAFF. The CDR3, as DNA: TGTGCCAGCAGCTTATCCCCAGGGCTCACTGAAGCTTTCTTT.

This sequence joins TRBV9 and TRBJ2-5, with D possibly matching TRBD1 (8 bases). The CDR3 covers 15 residues. Germline V gives CDR1 SGDLS, CDR2 YYNGEE. The V gene lost 4 bases and the J gene lost 4 bases, with 17 bases spanning the gap. CDR3 DNA: TGTGCCAGCAGCTTACAGGGGGGGAACCGAGAGACCCAGTACTTC. The encoded protein is CASSLQGGNRETQYF.

This chain uses TRBV18 with TRBJ2-7; 9 positions agree with TRBD1. The CDR3 has 14 residues. In germline, CDR1 is KGHSH, CDR2 LQKENI. The trim removed 3 bases at V and 3 bases at J, leaving 3 bases unmatched. DNA of the CDR3: TGTGCCAGCTCACCTGGGACAGGGAGCTACGAGCAGTACTTC. This translates into CASSPGTGSYEQYF. The full variable domain, completed using reference TRBV18 and TRBJ2-7, is NAGVMQNPRHLVRRRGQEARLRCSPMKGHSHVYWYRQLPEEGLKFMVYLQKENIIDESGMPKERFSAEFPKEGPSILRIQQVVRGDSAAYFCASSPGTGSYEQYFGPGTRLTVT.

The rearrangement links TRBV3-1 (or the pseudogene TRBV3-2) to TRBJ1-1, with 8 bases fitting TRBD1. The CDR3 is 15 residues long. CDR1 is LGHDT, CDR2 YNNKEL, per germline (reference sequence). Germline trimming cut 4 bases from V and 5 bases from J; bases unmatched to any gene: 9. CDR3: CASSPPTGDVTEAFF. Here the CDR3 DNA reads TGTGCCAGCAGCCCACCGACAGGGGATGTGACTGAAGCTTTCTTT.

This clone was observed a single time. This chain joins TRBV5-1 and TRBJ1-1; TRBD1 matches at 7 bases. Trimming took 3 bases from V and 1 from J; bases not matched to a gene: 15. The CDR3 has 18 amino acids. Germline V gene lookup returns CDR1 SGHRS and CDR2 YFSETQ. The CDR3 DNA reads as TGCGCCAGCAGCTCAGGCCGGGACAGAGTTGGAGGGAACACTGAAGCTTTCTTT. Amino acid sequence: CASSSGRDRVGGNTEAFF.

The V gene is TRBV6-6, the J gene TRBJ2-5; a weak D match, TRBD2 (6 bases). Germline CDR1 MNHNY, CDR2 SVGAGI (reference sequence). This CDR3 is 14 amino acids long. The V end was cut by 5 bases, the J end by 1 base, with 11 bases between. The CDR3 sequence is CASSNGGFQETQYF. Written as DNA, the CDR3 is TGTGCCAGCAGTAACGGAGGGTTCCAAGAGACCCAGTACTTC.

The chain carries TRBV18 and TRBJ2-2; 14 bases fit TRBD2. Germline assignment: CDR1 KGHSH and CDR2 LQKENI. This CDR3 has 18 residues. The trim removed 3 bases at V and 6 bases at J, leaving 9 bases unmatched. CDR3 in DNA: TGTGCCAGCTCACCGATTGGACTAGCGGGGGGCGGCGCCGGGGAGCTGTTTTTT. Translating gives CASSPIGLAGGGAGELFF.

This CDR3 reads CASSSQGYSGNTIYF. The CDR3 DNA follows: TGTGCCAGCAGCTCACAGGGTTACTCTGGAAACACCATATATTTT. The J gene is TRBJ1-3, the V gene TRBV6-5, with D possibly matching TRBD1 (6 bases). The CDR3 totals 15 residues. The V gene lost 6 bases and the J gene lost 0 bases, with 12 bases spanning the gap. CDR1 and CDR2 from the germline V gene are MNHEY and SVGAGI.

This rearrangement joins TRBV2 to TRBJ2-5, with 10 bases identical to TRBD2. CDR1 is SNHLY and CDR2 is FYNNEI in the germline V gene. After removal of 4 bases from V and 7 bases from J, the junction contained 6 bases not matched to a gene. The CDR3 spans 14 residues. Here the CDR3 DNA reads TGTGCCAGCAGTGGAACTAGCGGGGCGGTGACCCAGTACTTC. Translation: CASSGTSGAVTQYF.

The gene calls are TRBV7-8 and TRBJ1-2; weak D call: TRBD1 (5 bases). Germline V gives CDR1 SGHVS, CDR2 FQNEAQ. The CDR3 extends over 12 amino acids. V was shortened by 5 bases and J by 8 bases, with 12 bases between the two germline ends. This CDR3 reads CASSRGQRGYTF. The CDR3, as DNA: TGTGCCAGCAGCCGAGGACAACGGGGCTACACCTTC.

This chain links TRBV3-1 (or the pseudogene TRBV3-2) with TRBJ2-4, with TRBD2 identical over 12 bases. Trimming cost V 5 bases and J 0 bases; bases outside gene matches: 8. Germline V gives CDR1 LGHDT, CDR2 YNNKEL (reference sequence). The CDR3 is made up of 18 amino acids. The chain's CDR3 is CASSELAGGLIAKNIQYF. The CDR3 DNA is TGTGCCAGCAGCGAACTAGCGGGGGGACTCATAGCCAAAAACATTCAGTACTTC.

The rearrangement uses TRBV6-5 and TRBJ2-5; 12 bases match TRBD2. Trimming removed 6 bases from V and 2 bases from J; junction bases left unmatched: 4. This CDR3 has 15 residues. Germline loops: CDR1 MNHEY, CDR2 SVGAGI. The CDR3 DNA follows: TGTGCCAGCAGGCGACTAGCGGGGGCTCAAGAGACCCAGTACTTC. Translating gives CASRRLAGAQETQYF.

The J gene is TRBJ2-7, the V gene TRBV15; maybe TRBD2 (6 bases). CDR1 is LNHNV, CDR2 YYDKDF, per germline (reference sequence). The V gene lost 1 base and the J gene lost 2 bases, with 6 bases spanning the gap. The CDR3 spans 13 residues. The CDR3 nucleotides are TGTGCCACCAGCAGAGGGACTACCTACGAGCAGTACTTC. This gives the protein CATSRGTTYEQYF.

V gene TRBV28 combines with J gene TRBJ2-3; D is undetermined. Germline V gene data show CDR1 as MDHEN and CDR2 as SYDVKM. The CDR3 length is 17 residues. V lost 4 bases and J 1 base, leaving 18 bases between the germline ends. The CDR3 bases are TGTGCCAGCAGTTCCTCCCTGCTGAAGCATGGCACAGATACGCAGTATTTT. Translating it yields CASSSSLLKHGTDTQYF.

The genes are TRBV5-6 and TRBJ2-1; TRBD1 agrees at 10 bases. CDR1 is SGHDT and CDR2 is YYEEEE in the germline V gene. CDR3 length equals 12 residues. The ends lost 0 bases at V and 12 bases at J; junction bases unmatched: 0. The CDR3 loop is CASSLGTGGQFF. CDR3 DNA sequence: TGTGCCAGCAGCTTGGGGACAGGGGGGCAGTTCTTC. Complete variable domain (other parts from reference TRBV5-6 and TRBJ2-1): DAGVTQSPTHLIKTRGQQVTLRCSPKSGHDTVSWYQQALGQGPQFIFQYYEEEERQRGNFPDRFSGHQFPNYSSELNVNALLLGDSALYLCASSLGTGGQFFGPGTRLTVL.

For the CDR3, the DNA is TGTGCCAGCAGCCAAGGGGCGTTTTCACCCCTCCACTTT. Its protein is CASSQGAFSPLHF. The rearrangement uses TRBV3-1 (or the pseudogene TRBV3-2) and TRBJ1-6, with no clear D. CDR1 LGHDT and CDR2 YNNKEL come from the germline V gene (reference sequence). The germline V and J ends were trimmed by 1 base and 9 bases, with 7 bases remaining between them. This CDR3 region has 13 residues.

The chain joins TRBV5-1 to TRBJ2-7, with D possibly matching TRBD1 (5 bases). V was pared by 0 bases and J by 3 bases, with 10 bases between. This CDR3 has 14 amino acids. The germline V gene has CDR1 SGHRS and CDR2 YFSETQ. CDR3 bases: TGCGCCAGCAGCTTGGTACCAGGGAACTACGAGCAGTACTTC. Protein: CASSLVPGNYEQYF.

The count of this clone is one. The chain joins TRBV7-2 to TRBJ2-3; 12 positions match TRBD2. V lost 3 bases and J lost 7; bases outside the gene matches: 8. Germline V gene lookup returns CDR1 SGHTA and CDR2 FQGNSA. CDR3 length equals 16 residues. The CDR3 DNA follows: TGTGCCAGCAGCTTGTCTAGCGGGGGGGGTTGGAATACGCAGTATTTT. It specifies CASSLSSGGGWNTQYF.

The chain is built from TRBV28 and TRBJ1-1; 7 bases agree with TRBD1. Losses at the gene ends were 6 bases for V and 10 bases for J; bases not matched to a gene: 8. This CDR3 region has 12 residues. From germline, CDR1 is MDHEN and CDR2 SYDVKM. CDR3 sequence reads: CASREGGTGAFF. The CDR3 bases are TGTGCCAGCAGAGAAGGGGGCACGGGAGCTTTCTTT.

This chain links TRBV2 with TRBJ2-7, with D unclear. The length of the CDR3 is 13 residues. Germline lookup yields CDR1 SNHLY and CDR2 FYNNEI. Trimming took 6 bases from V and 10 from J, leaving 19 bases between them. CDR3 sequence: CASSSNNPQPQYF. CDR3 DNA sequence: TGTGCCAGCAGCTCTAATAACCCCCAACCCCAGTACTTC.